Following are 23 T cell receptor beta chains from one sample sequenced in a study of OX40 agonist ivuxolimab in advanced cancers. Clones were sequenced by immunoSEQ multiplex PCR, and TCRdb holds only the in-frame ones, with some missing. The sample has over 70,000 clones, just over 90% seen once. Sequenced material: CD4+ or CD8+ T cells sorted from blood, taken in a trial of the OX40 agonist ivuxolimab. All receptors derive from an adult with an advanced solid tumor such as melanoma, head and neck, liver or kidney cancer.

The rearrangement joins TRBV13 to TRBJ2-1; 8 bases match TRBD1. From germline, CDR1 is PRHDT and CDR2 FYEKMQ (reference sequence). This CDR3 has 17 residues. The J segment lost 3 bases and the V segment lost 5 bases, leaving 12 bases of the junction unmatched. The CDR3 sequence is CASSHSGGASYYNEQFF. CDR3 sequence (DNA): TGTGCCAGCAGCCATTCAGGGGGCGCGTCCTACTACAATGAGCAGTTCTTC.

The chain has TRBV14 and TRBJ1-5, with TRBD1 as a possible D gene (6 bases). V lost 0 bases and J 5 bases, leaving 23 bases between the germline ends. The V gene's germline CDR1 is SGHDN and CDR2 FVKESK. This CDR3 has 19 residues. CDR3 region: CASSQEGDSAGHLDQPQHF. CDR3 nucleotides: TGTGCCAGCAGCCAAGAGGGGGACTCCGCGGGACACTTGGATCAGCCCCAGCATTTT.

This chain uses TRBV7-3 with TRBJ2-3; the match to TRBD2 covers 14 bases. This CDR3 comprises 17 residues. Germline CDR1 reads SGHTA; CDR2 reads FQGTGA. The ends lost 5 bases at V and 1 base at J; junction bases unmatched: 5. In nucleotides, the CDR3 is TGTGCCAGCAGCCCTGGACTAGCGGGAGGAGGCACAGATACGCAGTATTTT. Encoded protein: CASSPGLAGGGTDTQYF. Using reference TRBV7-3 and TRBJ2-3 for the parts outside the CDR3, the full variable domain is GAGVSQTPSNKVTEKGKYVELRCDPISGHTALYWYRQSLGQGPEFLIYFQGTGAADDSGLPNDRFFAVRPEGSVSTLKIQRTERGDSAVYLCASSPGLAGGGTDTQYFGPGTRLTVL.

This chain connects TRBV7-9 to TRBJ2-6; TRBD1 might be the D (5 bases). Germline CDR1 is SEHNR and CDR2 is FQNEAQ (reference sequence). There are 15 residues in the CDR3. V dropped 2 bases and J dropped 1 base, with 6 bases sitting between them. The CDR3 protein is CASSLSGSGANVLTF. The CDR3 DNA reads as TGTGCCAGCAGCTTATCAGGGTCTGGGGCCAACGTCCTGACTTTC. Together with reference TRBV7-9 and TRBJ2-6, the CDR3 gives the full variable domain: DTGVSQNPRHKITKRGQNVTFRCDPISEHNRLYWYRQTLGQGPEFLTYFQNEAQLEKSRLLSDRFSAERPKGSFSTLEIQRTEQGDSAMYLCASSLSGSGANVLTFGAGSRLTVL.

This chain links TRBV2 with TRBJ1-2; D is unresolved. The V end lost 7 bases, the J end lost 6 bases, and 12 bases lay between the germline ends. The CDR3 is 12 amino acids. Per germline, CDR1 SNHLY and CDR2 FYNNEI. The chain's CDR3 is CASTAVPNGYTF. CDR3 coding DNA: TGTGCCAGCACCGCCGTTCCCAATGGCTACACCTTC.

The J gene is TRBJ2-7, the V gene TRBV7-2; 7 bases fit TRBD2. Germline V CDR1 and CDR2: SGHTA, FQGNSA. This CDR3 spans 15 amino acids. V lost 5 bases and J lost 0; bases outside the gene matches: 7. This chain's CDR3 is CASSPGGTRSYEQYF. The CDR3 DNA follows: TGTGCCAGCAGCCCGGGGGGTACCCGCTCCTACGAGCAGTACTTC.

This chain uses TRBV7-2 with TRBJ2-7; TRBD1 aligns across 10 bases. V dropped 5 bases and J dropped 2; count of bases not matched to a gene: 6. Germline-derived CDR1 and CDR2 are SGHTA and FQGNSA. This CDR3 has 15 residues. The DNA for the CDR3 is TGTGCCAGCAGCCCGACAGGGGGCCCGACCTACGAGCAGTACTTC. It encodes CASSPTGGPTYEQYF.

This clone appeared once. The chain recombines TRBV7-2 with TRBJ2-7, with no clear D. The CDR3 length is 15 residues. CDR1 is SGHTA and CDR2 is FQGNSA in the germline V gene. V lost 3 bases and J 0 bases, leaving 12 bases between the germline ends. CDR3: CASSFGQLSSYEQYF. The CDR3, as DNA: TGTGCCAGCAGCTTCGGGCAGTTGAGCTCCTACGAGCAGTACTTC.

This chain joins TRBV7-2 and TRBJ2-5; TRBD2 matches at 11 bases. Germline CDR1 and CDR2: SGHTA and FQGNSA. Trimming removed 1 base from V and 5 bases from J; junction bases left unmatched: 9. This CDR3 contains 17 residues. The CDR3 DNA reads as TGTGCCAGCAGCTTAGAGAGCCTAGCGGGAGGTGGGGAGACCCAGTACTTC. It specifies CASSLESLAGGGETQYF.

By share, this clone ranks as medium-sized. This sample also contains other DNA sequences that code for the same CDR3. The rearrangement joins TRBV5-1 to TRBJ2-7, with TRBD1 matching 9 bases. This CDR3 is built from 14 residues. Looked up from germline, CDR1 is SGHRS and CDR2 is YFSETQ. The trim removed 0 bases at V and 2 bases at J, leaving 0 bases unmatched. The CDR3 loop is CASSLGDRAYEQYF. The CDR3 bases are TGCGCCAGCAGCTTGGGGGACAGGGCCTACGAGCAGTACTTC.

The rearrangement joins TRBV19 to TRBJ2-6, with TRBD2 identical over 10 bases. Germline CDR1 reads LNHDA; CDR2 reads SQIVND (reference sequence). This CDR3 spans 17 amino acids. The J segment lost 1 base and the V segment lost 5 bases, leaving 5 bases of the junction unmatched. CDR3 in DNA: TGTGCCAGTAGTCCGGGACTAGCGCCTTCTGGGGCCAACGTCCTGACTTTC. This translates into CASSPGLAPSGANVLTF. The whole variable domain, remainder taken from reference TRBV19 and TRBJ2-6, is DGGITQSPKYLFRKEGQNVTLSCEQNLNHDAMYWYRQDPGQGLRLIYYSQIVNDFQKGDIAEGYSVSREKKESFPLTVTSAQKNPTAFYLCASSPGLAPSGANVLTFGAGSRLTVL.

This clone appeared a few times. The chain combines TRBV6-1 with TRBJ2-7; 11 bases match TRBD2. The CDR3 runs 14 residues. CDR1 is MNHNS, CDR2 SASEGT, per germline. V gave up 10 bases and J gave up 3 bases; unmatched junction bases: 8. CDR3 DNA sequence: TGTGCCACCACGGGACTAGCGGTTAACTACGAGCAGTACTTC. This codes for CATTGLAVNYEQYF.

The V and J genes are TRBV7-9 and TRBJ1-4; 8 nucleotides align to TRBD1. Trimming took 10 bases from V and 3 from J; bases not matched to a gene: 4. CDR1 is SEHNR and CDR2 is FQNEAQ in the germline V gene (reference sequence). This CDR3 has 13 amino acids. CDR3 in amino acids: CATRQGPNEKLFF. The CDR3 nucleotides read TGTGCCACTCGACAGGGGCCTAATGAAAAACTGTTTTTT.

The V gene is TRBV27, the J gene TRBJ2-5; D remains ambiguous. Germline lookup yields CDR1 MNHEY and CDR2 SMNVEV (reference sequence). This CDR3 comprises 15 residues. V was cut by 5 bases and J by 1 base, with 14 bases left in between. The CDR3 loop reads CASSPHGRTQETQYF. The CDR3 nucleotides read TGTGCCAGCAGTCCCCATGGACGGACCCAAGAGACCCAGTACTTC.

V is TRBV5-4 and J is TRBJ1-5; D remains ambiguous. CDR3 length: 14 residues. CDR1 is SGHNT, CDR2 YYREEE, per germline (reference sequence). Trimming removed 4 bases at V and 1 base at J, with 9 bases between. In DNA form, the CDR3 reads TGTGCCAGCAGCGAGGGAGGAAGCAATCAGCCCCAGCATTTT. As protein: CASSEGGSNQPQHF.

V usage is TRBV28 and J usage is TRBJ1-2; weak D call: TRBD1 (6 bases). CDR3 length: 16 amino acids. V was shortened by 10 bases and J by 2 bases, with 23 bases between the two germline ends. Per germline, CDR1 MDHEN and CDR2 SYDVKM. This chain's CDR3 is CATPSKSGGLNYGYTF. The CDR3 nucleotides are TGTGCCACCCCCTCGAAGTCTGGGGGGCTCAACTATGGCTACACCTTC.

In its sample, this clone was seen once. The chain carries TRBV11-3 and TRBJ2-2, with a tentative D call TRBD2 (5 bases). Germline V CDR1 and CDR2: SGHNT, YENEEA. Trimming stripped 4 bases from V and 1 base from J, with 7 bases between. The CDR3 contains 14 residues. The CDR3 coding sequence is TGTGCCAGCAGCTCCCGGGGGAACACCGGGGAGCTGTTTTTT. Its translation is CASSSRGNTGELFF.

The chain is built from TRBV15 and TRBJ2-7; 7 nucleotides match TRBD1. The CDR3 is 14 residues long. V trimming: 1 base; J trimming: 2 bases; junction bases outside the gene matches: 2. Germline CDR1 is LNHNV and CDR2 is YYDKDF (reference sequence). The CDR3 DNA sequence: TGTGCCACCAGCAGAGGAGGGGGCACCTACGAGCAGTACTTC. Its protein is CATSRGGGTYEQYF.

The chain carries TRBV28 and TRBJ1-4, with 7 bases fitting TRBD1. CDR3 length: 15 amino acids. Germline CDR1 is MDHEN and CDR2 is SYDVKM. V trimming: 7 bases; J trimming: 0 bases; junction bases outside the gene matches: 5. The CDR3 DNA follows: TGTGCCAGCACAAGGCAGGGGGCAACTAATGAAAAACTGTTTTTT. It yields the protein CASTRQGATNEKLFF.

The CDR3 coding sequence is TGTGCCAGCAGCCAAGACTGGACAGCTTCCTACGAGCAGTACTTC. It specifies CASSQDWTASYEQYF. The chain couples TRBV4-2 to TRBJ2-7; possible D gene TRBD1, 6 bases. The CDR3 runs to 15 residues. CDR1 and CDR2 from the germline V gene are LGHNA and YNFKEQ. Trimming took off 0 bases at V and 1 base at J, with 10 bases between the two ends.

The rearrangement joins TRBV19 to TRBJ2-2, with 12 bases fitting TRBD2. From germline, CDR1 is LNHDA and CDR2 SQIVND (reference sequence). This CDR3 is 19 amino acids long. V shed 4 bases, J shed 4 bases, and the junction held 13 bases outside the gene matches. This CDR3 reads CASSTPSWTSGILTGELFF. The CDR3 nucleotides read TGTGCCAGTAGTACCCCCTCCTGGACTAGCGGGATTCTCACCGGGGAGCTGTTTTTT.

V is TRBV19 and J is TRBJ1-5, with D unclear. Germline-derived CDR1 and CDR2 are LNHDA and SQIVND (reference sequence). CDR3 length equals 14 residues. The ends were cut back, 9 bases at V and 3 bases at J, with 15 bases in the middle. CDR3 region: CASWTRRDNQPQHF. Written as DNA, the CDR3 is TGTGCCAGCTGGACTCGTCGGGACAATCAGCCCCAGCATTTT.

The CDR3 spells CASSARTGYTDTQYF. Written as DNA, the CDR3 is TGTGCCAGTAGTGCCAGGACAGGGTACACAGATACGCAGTATTTT. V usage is TRBV19 and J usage is TRBJ2-3, with 8 bases aligning to TRBD1. This CDR3 has 15 amino acids. Germline V gene sequence: CDR1 LNHDA, CDR2 SQIVND (reference sequence). V dropped 5 bases and J dropped 2; count of bases not matched to a gene: 6. Variable domain in full (rest from reference TRBV19 and TRBJ2-3): DGGITQSPKYLFRKEGQNVTLSCEQNLNHDAMYWYRQDPGQGLRLIYYSQIVNDFQKGDIAEGYSVSREKKESFPLTVTSAQKNPTAFYLCASSARTGYTDTQYFGPGTRLTVL.